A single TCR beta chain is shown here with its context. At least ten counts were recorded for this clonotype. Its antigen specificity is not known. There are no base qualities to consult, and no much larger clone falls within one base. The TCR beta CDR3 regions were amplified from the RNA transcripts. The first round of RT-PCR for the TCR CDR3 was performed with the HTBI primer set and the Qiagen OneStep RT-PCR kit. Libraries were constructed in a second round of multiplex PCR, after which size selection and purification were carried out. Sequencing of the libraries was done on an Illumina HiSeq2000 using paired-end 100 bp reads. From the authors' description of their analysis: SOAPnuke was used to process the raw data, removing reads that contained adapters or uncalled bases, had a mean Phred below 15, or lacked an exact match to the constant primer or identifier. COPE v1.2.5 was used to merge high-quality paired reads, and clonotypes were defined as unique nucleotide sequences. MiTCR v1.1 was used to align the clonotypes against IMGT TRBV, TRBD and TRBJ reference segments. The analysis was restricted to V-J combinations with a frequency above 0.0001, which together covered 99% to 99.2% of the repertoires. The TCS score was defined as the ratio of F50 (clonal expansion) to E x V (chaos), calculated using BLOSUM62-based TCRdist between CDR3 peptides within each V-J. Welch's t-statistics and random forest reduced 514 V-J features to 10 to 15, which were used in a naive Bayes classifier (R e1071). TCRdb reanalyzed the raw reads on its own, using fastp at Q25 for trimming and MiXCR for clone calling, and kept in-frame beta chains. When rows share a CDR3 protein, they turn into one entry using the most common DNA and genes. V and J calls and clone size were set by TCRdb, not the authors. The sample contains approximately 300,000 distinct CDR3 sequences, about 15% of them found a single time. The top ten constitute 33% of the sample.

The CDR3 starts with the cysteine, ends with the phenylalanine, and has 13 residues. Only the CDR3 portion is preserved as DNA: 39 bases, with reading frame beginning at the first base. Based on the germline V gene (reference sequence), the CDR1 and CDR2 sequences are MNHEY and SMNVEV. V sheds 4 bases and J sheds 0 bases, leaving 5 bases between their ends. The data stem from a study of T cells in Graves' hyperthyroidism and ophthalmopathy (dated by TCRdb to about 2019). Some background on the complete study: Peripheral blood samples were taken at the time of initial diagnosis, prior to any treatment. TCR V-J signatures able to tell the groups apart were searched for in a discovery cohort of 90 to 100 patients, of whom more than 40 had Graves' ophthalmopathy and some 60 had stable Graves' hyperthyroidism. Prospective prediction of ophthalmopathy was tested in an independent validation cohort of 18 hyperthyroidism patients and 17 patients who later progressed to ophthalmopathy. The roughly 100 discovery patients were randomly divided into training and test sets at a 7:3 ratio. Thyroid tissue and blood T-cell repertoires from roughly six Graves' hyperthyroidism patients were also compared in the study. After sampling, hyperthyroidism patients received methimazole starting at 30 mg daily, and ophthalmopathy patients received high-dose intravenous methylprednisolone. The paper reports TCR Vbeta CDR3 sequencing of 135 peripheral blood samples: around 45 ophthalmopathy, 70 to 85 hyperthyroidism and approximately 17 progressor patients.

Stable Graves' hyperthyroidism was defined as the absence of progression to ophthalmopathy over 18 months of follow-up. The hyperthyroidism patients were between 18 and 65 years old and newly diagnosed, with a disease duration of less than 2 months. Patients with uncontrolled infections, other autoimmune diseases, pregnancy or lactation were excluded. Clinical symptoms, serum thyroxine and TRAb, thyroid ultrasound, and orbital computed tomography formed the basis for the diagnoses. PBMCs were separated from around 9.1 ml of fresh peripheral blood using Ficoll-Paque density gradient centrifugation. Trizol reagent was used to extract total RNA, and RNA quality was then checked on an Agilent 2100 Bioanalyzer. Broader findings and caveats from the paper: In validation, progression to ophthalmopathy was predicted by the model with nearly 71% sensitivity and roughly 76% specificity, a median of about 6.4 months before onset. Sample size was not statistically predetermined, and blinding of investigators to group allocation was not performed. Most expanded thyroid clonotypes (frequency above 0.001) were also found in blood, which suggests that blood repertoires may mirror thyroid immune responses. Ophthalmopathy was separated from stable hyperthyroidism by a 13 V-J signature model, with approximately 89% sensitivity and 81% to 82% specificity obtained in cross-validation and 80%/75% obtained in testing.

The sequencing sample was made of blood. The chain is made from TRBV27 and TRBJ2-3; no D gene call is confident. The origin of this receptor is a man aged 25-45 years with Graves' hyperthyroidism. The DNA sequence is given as TGTGCCAGCAGTTCTATTAGCACAGATACGCAGTATTTT. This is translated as CASSSISTDTQYF.